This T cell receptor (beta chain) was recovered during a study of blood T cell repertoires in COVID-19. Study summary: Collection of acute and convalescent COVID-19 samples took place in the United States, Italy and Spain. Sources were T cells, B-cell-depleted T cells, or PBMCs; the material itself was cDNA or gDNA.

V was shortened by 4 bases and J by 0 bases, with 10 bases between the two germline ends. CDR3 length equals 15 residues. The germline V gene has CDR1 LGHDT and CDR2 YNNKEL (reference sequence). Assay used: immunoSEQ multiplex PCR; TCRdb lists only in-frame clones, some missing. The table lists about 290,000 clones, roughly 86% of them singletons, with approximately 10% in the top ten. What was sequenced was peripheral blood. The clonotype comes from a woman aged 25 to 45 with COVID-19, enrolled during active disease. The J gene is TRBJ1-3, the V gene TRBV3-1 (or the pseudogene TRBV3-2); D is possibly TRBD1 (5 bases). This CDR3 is CASSPDQGSGNTIYF. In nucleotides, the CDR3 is TGTGCCAGCAGCCCCGACCAGGGCTCTGGAAACACCATATATTTT.